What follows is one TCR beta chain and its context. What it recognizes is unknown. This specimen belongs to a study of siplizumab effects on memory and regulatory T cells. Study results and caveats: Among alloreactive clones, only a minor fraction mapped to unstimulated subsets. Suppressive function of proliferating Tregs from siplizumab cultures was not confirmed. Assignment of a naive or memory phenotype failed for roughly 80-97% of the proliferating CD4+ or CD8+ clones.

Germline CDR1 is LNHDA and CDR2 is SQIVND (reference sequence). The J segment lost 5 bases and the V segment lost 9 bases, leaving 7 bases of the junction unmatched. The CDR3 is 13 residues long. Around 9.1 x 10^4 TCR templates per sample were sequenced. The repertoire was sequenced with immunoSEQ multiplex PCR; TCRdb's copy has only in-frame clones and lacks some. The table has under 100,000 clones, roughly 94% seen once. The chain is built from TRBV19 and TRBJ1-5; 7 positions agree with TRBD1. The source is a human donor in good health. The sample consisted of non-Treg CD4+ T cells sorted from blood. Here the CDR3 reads CASDRVGHQPQHF. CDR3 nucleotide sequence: TGTGCCAGCGACAGGGTAGGGCATCAGCCCCAGCATTTT.